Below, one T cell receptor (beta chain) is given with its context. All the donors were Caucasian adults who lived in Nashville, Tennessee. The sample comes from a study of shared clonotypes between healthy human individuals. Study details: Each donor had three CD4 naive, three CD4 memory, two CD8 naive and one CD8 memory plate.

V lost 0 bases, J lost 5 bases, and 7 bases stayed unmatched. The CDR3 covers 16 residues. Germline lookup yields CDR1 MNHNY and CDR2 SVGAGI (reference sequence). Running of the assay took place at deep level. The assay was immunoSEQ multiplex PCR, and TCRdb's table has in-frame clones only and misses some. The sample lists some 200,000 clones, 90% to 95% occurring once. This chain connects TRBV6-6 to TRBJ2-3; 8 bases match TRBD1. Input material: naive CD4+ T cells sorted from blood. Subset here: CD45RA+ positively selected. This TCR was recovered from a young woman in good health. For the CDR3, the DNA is TGTGCCAGCAGTTACTCGATCAGGGGGCTTGTAGATACGCAGTATTTT. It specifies CASSYSIRGLVDTQYF.